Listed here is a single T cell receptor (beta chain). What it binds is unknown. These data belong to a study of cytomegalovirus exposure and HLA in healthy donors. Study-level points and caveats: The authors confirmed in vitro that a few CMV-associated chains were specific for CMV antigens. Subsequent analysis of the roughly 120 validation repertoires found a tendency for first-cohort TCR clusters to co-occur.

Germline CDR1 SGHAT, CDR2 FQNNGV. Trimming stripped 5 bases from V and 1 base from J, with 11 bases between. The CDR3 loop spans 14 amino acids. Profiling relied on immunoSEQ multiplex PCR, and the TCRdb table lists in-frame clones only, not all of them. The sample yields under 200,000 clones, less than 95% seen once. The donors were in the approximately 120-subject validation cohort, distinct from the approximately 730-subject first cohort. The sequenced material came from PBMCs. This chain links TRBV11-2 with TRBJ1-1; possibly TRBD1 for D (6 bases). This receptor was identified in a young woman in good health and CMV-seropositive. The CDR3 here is CASSRYRENTEAFF. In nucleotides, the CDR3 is TGTGCCAGCAGCCGGTACAGGGAGAACACTGAAGCTTTCTTT.